A single sample is the source of the 21 T cell receptor beta chains below, sequenced in a study of Graves' ophthalmopathy and Graves' hyperthyroidism. RNA transcripts were the source from which TCR beta CDR3 regions were amplified. The workflow started with a first-round RT-PCR run with HTBI primers and then moved on to a second-round multiplex PCR. TCRdb processed the multiplex PCR reads anew with MiXCR; each CDR3 protein has one entry. The sample carries hundreds of thousands of distinct CDR3 sequences, roughly 21% recorded once. Sequenced material: peripheral blood. These receptors were obtained from a woman between 18 and 29 years old with stable Graves' hyperthyroidism.

V gene TRBV30 combines with J gene TRBJ2-7; D gene uncertain. Germline V CDR1 and CDR2: GTSNPN, SVGIG (reference sequence). Trimming cost V 5 bases and J 1 base, with 12 bases left between them. The CDR3 has 13 amino acids. For the CDR3, the DNA is TGTGCCTGGTTGGGTGACCTATCCTACGAGCAGTACTTC. It codes for CAWLGDLSYEQYF.

This clonotype was seen only a few times. This sequence joins TRBV10-3 and TRBJ2-7, with 8 positions matching TRBD1. Trimming took 3 bases from V and 2 from J; bases not matched to a gene: 6. The CDR3 has 15 residues. From germline, CDR1 is ENHRY and CDR2 SYGVKD. The CDR3 DNA is TGTGCCATCAGTGATTGGACAGGGACCACCTACGAGCAGTACTTC. Protein: CAISDWTGTTYEQYF.

This clonotype came up many times. The chain uses TRBV7-2 and TRBJ1-5; D might be TRBD1 (5 bases). Trimming shortened V by 5 bases and J by 4 bases, and 15 bases separated the two germline ends. CDR1 is SGHTA, CDR2 FQGNSA, per germline. There are 15 residues in the CDR3. The CDR3, as DNA: TGTGCCAGCAGCCCTGACATGGGGCGAAATCAGCCCCAGCATTTT. Translated: CASSPDMGRNQPQHF.

This clonotype was counted at least ten times. The chain joins TRBV6-1 to TRBJ2-5, with 11 positions matching TRBD2. Germline assignment: CDR1 MNHNS and CDR2 SASEGT. The V gene end was trimmed by 4 bases and the J gene end by 9 bases; junction bases not matched to a gene: 13. The CDR3 is 16 amino acids. CDR3 DNA: TGTGCCAGCAGTGGCTTCACTAGCGGGAGTACGGGGGCCCAGTACTTC. It translates to CASSGFTSGSTGAQYF.

At least ten counts were recorded for this clonotype. This chain joins TRBV30 and TRBJ1-1; D possibly corresponds to TRBD1 (5 bases). The CDR3 extends over 13 amino acids. The germline V gene encodes CDR1 GTSNPN and CDR2 SVGIG (reference sequence). The ends were cut back, 4 bases at V and 3 bases at J, with 12 bases in the middle. The CDR3 region is CAWNQGFYTEAFF. As DNA, the CDR3 is TGTGCCTGGAATCAGGGATTCTACACTGAAGCTTTCTTT.

The chain is built from TRBV6-4 and TRBJ1-5; TRBD1 matches at 9 bases. Unmatched junction bases numbered 6, after V lost 3 bases and J lost 0 bases. Germline CDR1 MRHNA, CDR2 SNTAGT. The CDR3 consists of 17 residues. CDR3 residues: CASSDRDRVNSNQPQHF. CDR3 DNA: TGTGCCAGCAGTGATCGGGACAGGGTCAATAGCAATCAGCCCCAGCATTTT.

The chain links TRBV13 to TRBJ2-7; D remains ambiguous. The V and J ends lost 5 bases and 6 bases respectively, with 17 bases between them. Per the germline V gene, CDR1 is PRHDT and CDR2 is FYEKMQ (reference sequence). The CDR3 spans 14 residues. The DNA of the CDR3 is TGTGCCAGCAGCAGCCGCGCCTTCCCTGCCGAGCAGTACTTC. Encoded protein: CASSSRAFPAEQYF.

This clonotype has at least ten counts. The V call is TRBV10-3, the J call TRBJ2-7; 8 nucleotides line up with TRBD1. The CDR3 has 12 residues. With 9 bases clipped from V and 4 bases from J, the junction kept 5 bases outside the gene matches. Germline V gene lookup returns CDR1 ENHRY and CDR2 SYGVKD. CDR3 DNA sequence: TGTGCCATACGGACAGGGCTTTACGAGCAGTACTTC. Amino acids: CAIRTGLYEQYF.

This clonotype was seen at least ten times. The chain is built from TRBV5-1 and TRBJ1-3, with a weak D call TRBD1 (5 bases). CDR1 is SGHRS, CDR2 YFSETQ, per germline. Trimming took 1 base from V and 0 from J, leaving 17 bases between them. This CDR3 is 18 amino acids long. The CDR3 spells CASSLSGRGRDSGNTIYF. Here the CDR3 DNA reads TGCGCCAGCAGCTTGAGCGGAAGGGGCCGAGACTCTGGAAACACCATATATTTT.

The table lists this clonotype with many counts. The rearrangement links TRBV3-1 to TRBJ2-7, with D tentatively TRBD2 (5 bases). Trimming stripped 0 bases from V and 0 bases from J, with 12 bases between. The CDR3 consists of 16 residues. The germline V gene encodes CDR1 LGHDT and CDR2 YNNKEL (reference sequence). CDR3 residues: CASSQDEAGYSYEQYF. Here the CDR3 DNA reads TGTGCCAGCAGCCAAGATGAGGCGGGCTACTCCTACGAGCAGTACTTC.

This clonotype was detected many times. This sequence joins TRBV2 and TRBJ2-7, with D possibly being TRBD1 or TRBD2 (5 bases each). V lost 7 bases, J lost 0 bases, and 13 bases lay in between. CDR3 length equals 14 residues. The germline gives CDR1 SNHLY, CDR2 FYNNEI. The CDR3 nucleotides are TGTGCCAGCACGGGACGGACGAGCTCCTACGAGCAGTACTTC. It yields the protein CASTGRTSSYEQYF. The full variable domain, in which reference TRBV2 and TRBJ2-7 provide the parts outside the CDR3, is EPEVTQTPSHQVTQMGQEVILRCVPISNHLYFYWYRQILGQKVEFLVSFYNNEISEKSEIFDDQFSVERPDGSNFTLKIRSTKLEDSAMYFCASTGRTSSYEQYFGPGTRLTVT.

Many counts were recorded for this clonotype. The chain recombines TRBV20-1 with TRBJ1-1; a possible D gene is TRBD1 (6 bases). The CDR3 length is 11 residues. Germline CDR1 is DFQATT and CDR2 is SNEGSKA (reference sequence). The germline V and J ends were trimmed by 5 bases and 11 bases, with 15 bases remaining between them. CDR3 DNA: TGCAGTGCTCAAATACAGGGCTGGGCTTTCTTT. It translates to CSAQIQGWAFF.

The rearrangement uses TRBV12-3 or TRBV12-4 and TRBJ2-5; TRBD1 matches 9 bases. CDR3 length equals 14 residues. V was clipped by 6 bases and J by 4 bases; unmatched bases: 6. The CDR3 DNA is TGTGCCAGCAGGCGGACAGGGGTGGGAGAGACCCAGTACTTC. Residues: CASRRTGVGETQYF.

This clonotype was counted at least ten times. J is TRBJ2-7 and V is TRBV28, with 11 bases aligning to TRBD2. Germline V lookup: CDR1 MDHEN, CDR2 SYDVKM. The CDR3 sequence is 16 residues long. The V gene end was trimmed by 4 bases and the J gene end by 6 bases; junction bases not matched to a gene: 11. Here the CDR3 reads CASSSLLSGRAREQYF. The CDR3 DNA sequence: TGTGCCAGCAGTTCCCTCCTTAGCGGGAGGGCCCGCGAGCAGTACTTC.

In this sample, this clonotype turned up a few times. The chain uses TRBV7-8 and TRBJ2-5; 8 bases are shared with TRBD2. Germline V gene lookup returns CDR1 SGHVS and CDR2 FQNEAQ. Trimming removed 4 bases from V and 4 bases from J; junction bases left unmatched: 5. This CDR3 is 14 amino acids long. The CDR3 DNA follows: TGTGCCAGCAGCTCGGGACGGGGGGGAGAGACCCAGTACTTC. It translates to CASSSGRGGETQYF.

The table lists this clonotype with many counts. The rearrangement uses TRBV3-1 and TRBJ2-5; D is unresolved. Germline loops: CDR1 LGHDT, CDR2 YNNKEL (reference sequence). The CDR3 has 15 amino acids. Trimming removed 2 bases at V and 5 bases at J, with 15 bases between. CDR3 sequence: CASSQSRWAGETQYF. The CDR3 DNA reads TGTGCCAGCAGCCAATCTCGGTGGGCTGGGGAGACCCAGTACTTC.

This clonotype was detected once. The genes are TRBV12-3 or TRBV12-4 and TRBJ1-3; maybe TRBD1 (5 bases). Trimming cost V 5 bases and J 0 bases, with 11 bases left between them. CDR3 length: 15 amino acids. In DNA form, the CDR3 reads TGTGCCAGCAGTCAGGGCAGGGCCTCTGGAAACACCATATATTTT. Encoded protein: CASSQGRASGNTIYF.

The rearrangement uses TRBV6-1 and TRBJ2-7; no reliable D call. With 7 bases removed from V and 0 bases from J, the gap between germline ends came to 16 bases. Germline values: CDR1 MNHNS, CDR2 SASEGT. The CDR3 has 15 amino acids. CDR3: CASISGNSYSYEQYF. DNA of the CDR3: TGTGCCAGCATCTCAGGCAACAGTTACTCCTACGAGCAGTACTTC.

This clonotype occurred a few times. The J gene is TRBJ1-6, the V gene TRBV27; a weak D match, TRBD1 (6 bases). CDR1 is MNHEY, CDR2 SMNVEV, per germline (reference sequence). This CDR3 contains 18 residues. V was clipped by 2 bases and J by 9 bases, with 23 bases between them. The CDR3 is CASSLKGSGRGQVSPLHF. For the CDR3, the DNA is TGTGCCAGCAGTTTAAAAGGGAGTGGCAGGGGTCAGGTTTCACCCCTCCACTTT.

The chain is built from TRBV5-1 and TRBJ2-7; 9 bases line up with TRBD1. Germline V gene lookup returns CDR1 SGHRS and CDR2 YFSETQ. The CDR3 has 16 amino acids. Trimming took 4 bases from V and 5 from J; bases not matched to a gene: 13. CDR3 amino acids: CASSRAEGQGPHEQYF. The CDR3 DNA reads TGCGCCAGCAGCAGGGCCGAGGGACAGGGTCCCCACGAGCAGTACTTC.

Ten or more counts support this clonotype. The CDR3 DNA is TGTGCCAGCAGCTTCAGCAATAGCAATCAGCCCCAGCATTTT. It yields the protein CASSFSNSNQPQHF. The chain links TRBV2 to TRBJ1-5; no clear D. The CDR3 loop spans 14 amino acids. Germline-derived CDR1 and CDR2 are SNHLY and FYNNEI. V was clipped by 6 bases and J by 0 bases, with 9 bases between them.